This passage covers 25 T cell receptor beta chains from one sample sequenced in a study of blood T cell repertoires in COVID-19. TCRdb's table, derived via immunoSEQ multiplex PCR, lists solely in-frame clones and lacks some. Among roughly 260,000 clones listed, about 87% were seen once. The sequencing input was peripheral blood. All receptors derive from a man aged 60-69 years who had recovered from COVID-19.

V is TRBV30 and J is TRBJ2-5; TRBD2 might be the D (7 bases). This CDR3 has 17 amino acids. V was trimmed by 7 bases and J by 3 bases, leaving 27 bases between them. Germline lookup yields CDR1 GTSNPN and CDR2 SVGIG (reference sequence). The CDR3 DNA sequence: TGTGCCTTCTCGGCCCGGGGGGAGCCCACAGGGAAAGAGACCCAGTACTTC. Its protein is CAFSARGEPTGKETQYF.

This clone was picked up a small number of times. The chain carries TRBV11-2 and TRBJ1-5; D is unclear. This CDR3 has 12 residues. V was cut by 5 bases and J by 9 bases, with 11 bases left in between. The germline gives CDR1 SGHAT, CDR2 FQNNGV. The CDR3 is CASSIRLWPQHF. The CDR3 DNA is TGTGCCAGCAGCATCCGACTTTGGCCCCAGCATTTT. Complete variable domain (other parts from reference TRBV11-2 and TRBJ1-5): EAGVAQSPRYKIIEKRQSVAFWCNPISGHATLYWYQQILGQGPKLLIQFQNNGVVDDSQLPKDRFSAERLKGVDSTLKIQPAKLEDSAVYLCASSIRLWPQHFGDGTRLSIL.

The CDR3: CASSYSTVGKKFF. In nucleotides, the CDR3 is TGTGCCAGCAGTTACTCGACAGTGGGGAAGAAGTTCTTC. This rearrangement joins TRBV6-5 to TRBJ2-1, with TRBD1 as a possible D gene (5 bases). The V gene lost 0 bases and the J gene lost 14 bases, with 14 bases spanning the gap. The CDR3 loop spans 13 amino acids. The V gene's germline CDR1 is MNHEY and CDR2 SVGAGI.

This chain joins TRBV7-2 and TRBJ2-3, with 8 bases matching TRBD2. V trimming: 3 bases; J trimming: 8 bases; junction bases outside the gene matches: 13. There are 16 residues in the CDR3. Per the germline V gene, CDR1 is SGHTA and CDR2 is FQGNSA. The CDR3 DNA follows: TGTGCCAGCAGCTTTGGTGCGGCGGGGGGTATTGGTACGCAGTATTTT. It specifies CASSFGAAGGIGTQYF.

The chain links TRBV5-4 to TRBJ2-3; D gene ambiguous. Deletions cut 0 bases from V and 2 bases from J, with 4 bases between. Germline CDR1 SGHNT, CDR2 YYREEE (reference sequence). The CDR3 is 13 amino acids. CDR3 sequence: CASSLDITDTQYF. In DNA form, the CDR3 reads TGTGCCAGCAGCTTGGACATCACAGATACGCAGTATTTT.

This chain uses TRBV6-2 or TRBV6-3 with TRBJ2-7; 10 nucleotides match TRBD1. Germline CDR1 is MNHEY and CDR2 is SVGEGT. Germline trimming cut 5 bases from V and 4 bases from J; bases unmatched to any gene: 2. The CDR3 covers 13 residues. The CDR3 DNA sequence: TGTGCCAGCAGTAAGGACAGGGGGTACGAGCAGTACTTC. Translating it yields CASSKDRGYEQYF.

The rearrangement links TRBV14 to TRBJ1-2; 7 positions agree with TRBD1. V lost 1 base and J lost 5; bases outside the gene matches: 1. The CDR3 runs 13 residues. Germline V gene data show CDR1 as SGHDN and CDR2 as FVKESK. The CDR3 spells CASSQGQGYGYTF. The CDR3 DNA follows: TGTGCCAGCAGCCAAGGACAGGGTTATGGCTACACCTTC. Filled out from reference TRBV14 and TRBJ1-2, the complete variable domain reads EAGVTQFPSHSVIEKGQTVTLRCDPISGHDNLYWYRRVMGKEIKFLLHFVKESKQDESGMPNNRFLAERTGGTYSTLKVQPAELEDSGVYFCASSQGQGYGYTFGSGTRLTVV.

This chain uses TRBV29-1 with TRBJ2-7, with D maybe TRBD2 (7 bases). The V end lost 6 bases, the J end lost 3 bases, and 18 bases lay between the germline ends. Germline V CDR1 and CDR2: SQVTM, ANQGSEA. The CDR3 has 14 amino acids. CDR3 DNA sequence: TGCAGCGTCTCCGGGGGGACACTACTCTACGAGCAGTACTTC. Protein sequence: CSVSGGTLLYEQYF.

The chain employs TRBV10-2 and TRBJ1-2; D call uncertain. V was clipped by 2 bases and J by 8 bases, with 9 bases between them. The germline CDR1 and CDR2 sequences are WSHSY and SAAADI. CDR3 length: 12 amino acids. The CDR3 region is CASSEPTGGYTF. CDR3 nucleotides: TGCGCCAGCAGTGAGCCGACGGGGGGCTACACCTTC.

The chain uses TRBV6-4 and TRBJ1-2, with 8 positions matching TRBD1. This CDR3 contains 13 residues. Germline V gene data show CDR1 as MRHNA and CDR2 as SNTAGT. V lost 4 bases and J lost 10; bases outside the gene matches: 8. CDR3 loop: CASSGDRGLDYTF. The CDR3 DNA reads TGTGCCAGCAGTGGAGACAGGGGTTTAGACTACACCTTC.

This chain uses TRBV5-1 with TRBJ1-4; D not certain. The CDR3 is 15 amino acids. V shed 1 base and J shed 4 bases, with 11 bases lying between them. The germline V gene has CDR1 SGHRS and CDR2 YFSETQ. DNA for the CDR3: TGCGCCAGCAGCTTGTTGCGCCCCGGTAATGAAAAACTGTTTTTT. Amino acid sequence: CASSLLRPGNEKLFF.

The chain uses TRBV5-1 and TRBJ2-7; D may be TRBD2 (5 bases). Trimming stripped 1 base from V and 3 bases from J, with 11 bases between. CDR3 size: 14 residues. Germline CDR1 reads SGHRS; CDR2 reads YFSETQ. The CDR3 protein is CASSLSLGLYEQYF. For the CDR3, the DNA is TGCGCCAGCAGCTTGTCCCTCGGACTCTACGAGCAGTACTTC.

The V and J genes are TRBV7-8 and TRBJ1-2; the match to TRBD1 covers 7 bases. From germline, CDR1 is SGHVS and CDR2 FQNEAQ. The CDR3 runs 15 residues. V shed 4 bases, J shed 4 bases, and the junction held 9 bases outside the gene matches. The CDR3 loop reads CASSSGTVSGYGYTF. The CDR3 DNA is TGTGCCAGCAGCTCCGGGACAGTGTCGGGCTATGGCTACACCTTC.

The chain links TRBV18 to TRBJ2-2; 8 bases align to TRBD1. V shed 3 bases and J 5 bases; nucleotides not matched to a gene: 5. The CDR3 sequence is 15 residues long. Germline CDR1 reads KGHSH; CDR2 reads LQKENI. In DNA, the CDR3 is TGTGCCAGCTCACCCCGGACAGGGTTGACCGGGGAGCTGTTTTTT. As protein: CASSPRTGLTGELFF.

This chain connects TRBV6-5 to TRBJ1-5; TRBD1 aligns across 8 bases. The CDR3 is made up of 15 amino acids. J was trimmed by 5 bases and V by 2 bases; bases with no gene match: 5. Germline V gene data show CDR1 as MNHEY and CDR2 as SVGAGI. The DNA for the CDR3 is TGTGCCAGCAGTTACCTCGGACAGGGCGATCAGCCCCAGCATTTT. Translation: CASSYLGQGDQPQHF.

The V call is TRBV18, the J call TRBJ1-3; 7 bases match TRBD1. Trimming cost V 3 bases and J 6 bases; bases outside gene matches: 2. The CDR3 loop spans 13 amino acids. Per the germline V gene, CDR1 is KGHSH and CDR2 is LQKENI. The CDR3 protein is CASSPGQQNTIYF. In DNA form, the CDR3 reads TGTGCCAGCTCACCGGGACAGCAAAACACCATATATTTT.

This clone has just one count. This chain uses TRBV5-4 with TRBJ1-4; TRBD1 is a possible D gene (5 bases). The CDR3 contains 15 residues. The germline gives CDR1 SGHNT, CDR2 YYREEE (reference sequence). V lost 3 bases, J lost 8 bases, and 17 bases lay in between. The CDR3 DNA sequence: TGTGCCAGCAGCTCGGGAGCGGGGGTAGGCGAAAAACTGTTTTTT. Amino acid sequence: CASSSGAGVGEKLFF. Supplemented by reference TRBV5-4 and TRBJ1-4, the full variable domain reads ETGVTQSPTHLIKTRGQQVTLRCSSQSGHNTVSWYQQALGQGPQFIFQYYREEENGRGNFPPRFSGLQFPNYSSELNVNALELDDSALYLCASSSGAGVGEKLFFGSGTQLSVL.

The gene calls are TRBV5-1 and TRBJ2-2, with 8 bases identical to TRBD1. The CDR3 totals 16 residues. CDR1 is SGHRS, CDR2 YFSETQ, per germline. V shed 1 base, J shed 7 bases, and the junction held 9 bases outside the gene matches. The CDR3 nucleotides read TGCGCCAGCAGCTTGCAGGACAGGGTCACTCTCGGGGAGCTGTTTTTT. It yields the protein CASSLQDRVTLGELFF.

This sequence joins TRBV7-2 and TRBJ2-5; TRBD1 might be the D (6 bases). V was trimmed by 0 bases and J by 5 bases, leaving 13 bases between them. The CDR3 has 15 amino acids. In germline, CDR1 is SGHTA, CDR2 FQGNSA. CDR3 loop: CASSLAGAGSETQYF. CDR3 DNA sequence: TGTGCCAGCAGCTTAGCGGGGGCAGGGTCCGAGACCCAGTACTTC. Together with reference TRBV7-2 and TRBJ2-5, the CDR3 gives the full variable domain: GAGVSQSPSNKVTEKGKDVELRCDPISGHTALYWYRQSLGQGLEFLIYFQGNSAPDKSGLPSDRFSAERTGGSVSTLTIQRTQQEDSAVYLCASSLAGAGSETQYFGPGTRLLVL.

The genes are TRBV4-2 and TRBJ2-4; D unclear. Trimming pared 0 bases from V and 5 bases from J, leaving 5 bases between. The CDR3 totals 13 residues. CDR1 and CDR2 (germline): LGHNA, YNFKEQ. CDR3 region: CASSQDGENIQYF. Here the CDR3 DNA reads TGTGCCAGCAGCCAAGATGGAGAAAACATTCAGTACTTC.

Here the CDR3 reads CASSLAGGGRRTDTQYF. For the CDR3, the DNA is TGTGCCAGCAGCTTGGCCGGGGGGGGCCGAAGAACAGATACGCAGTATTTT. The chain is built from TRBV5-6 and TRBJ2-3; the match to TRBD2 covers 8 bases. Germline trimming cut 0 bases from V and 3 bases from J; bases unmatched to any gene: 9. The CDR3 is made up of 17 amino acids. Germline loops: CDR1 SGHDT, CDR2 YYEEEE.

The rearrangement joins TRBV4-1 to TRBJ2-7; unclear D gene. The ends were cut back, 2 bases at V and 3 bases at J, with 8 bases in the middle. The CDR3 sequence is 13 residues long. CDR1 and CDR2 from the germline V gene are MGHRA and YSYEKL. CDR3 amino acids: CASSQPLGYEQYF. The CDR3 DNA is TGCGCCAGCAGCCAACCTCTAGGCTACGAGCAGTACTTC.

DNA of the CDR3: TGTGCCTGGAGCCTTGTTCTCTCTGGGGCCAACGTCCTGACTTTC. It yields the protein CAWSLVLSGANVLTF. The chain is built from TRBV30 and TRBJ2-6; D remains unclear. The CDR3 loop spans 15 amino acids. Germline loops: CDR1 GTSNPN, CDR2 SVGIG (reference sequence). Trimming pared 3 bases from V and 0 bases from J, leaving 9 bases between. Combining the CDR3 with reference TRBV30 and TRBJ2-6 gives the whole variable domain SQTIHQWPATLVQPVGSPLSLECTVEGTSNPNLYWYRQAAGRGLQLLFYSVGIGQISSEVPQNLSASRPQDRQFILSSKKLLLSDSGFYLCAWSLVLSGANVLTFGAGSRLTVL.

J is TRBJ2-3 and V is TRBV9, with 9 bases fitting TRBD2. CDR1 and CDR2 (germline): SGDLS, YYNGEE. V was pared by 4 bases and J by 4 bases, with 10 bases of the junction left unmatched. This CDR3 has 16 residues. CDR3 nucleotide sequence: TGTGCCAGCAGCCCCCATGGTAGCGGGGGCCCAGATACGCAGTATTTT. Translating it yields CASSPHGSGGPDTQYF.

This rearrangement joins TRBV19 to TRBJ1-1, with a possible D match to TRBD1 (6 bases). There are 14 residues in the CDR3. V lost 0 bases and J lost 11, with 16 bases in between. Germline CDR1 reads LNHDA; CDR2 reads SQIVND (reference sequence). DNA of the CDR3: TGTGCCAGTAGTATAGATGCGGGGGCGCGAGTGGCTTTCTTT. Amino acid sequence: CASSIDAGARVAFF.